This T cell receptor (beta chain) was captured by sequencing in a study of cytomegalovirus exposure and HLA in healthy donors. On the study more broadly: Assignment to the Caucasian-associated ancestry cluster applied to around 80% of the approximately 420 genotyped donors.

In regard to this clone: Its antigen is not identified.

The study's findings and limits: Roughly even sequencing depth across donors was the assumption behind the presence/absence analyses. For most TCR beta V segments, an earlier analysis put the productive rate at about 90% or about 30% of the time. The study put 160 or so TCR beta chains on its list as cytomegalovirus-associated.

Use of 60 Vbeta and 13 Jbeta primers characterized the PCR. Generated by immunoSEQ multiplex PCR, the TCRdb table keeps only in-frame clones and is missing some. This table holds roughly 100,000 clones, almost 70% found once. The sequenced sample consisted of PBMCs. This sequence originates from a man under 40 in good health and CMV-seronegative.

The DNA for the CDR3 is TGTGCCAGCCTCCCCACAGGGTTTCAGCCCTACGAGCAGTACTTC. Its translation: CASLPTGFQPYEQYF. The chain combines TRBV7-9 with TRBJ2-5, with D tentatively TRBD1 (6 bases). The assigned J gene may be wrong: the sequence end matches TRBJ2-7 better. Germline V gives CDR1 SEHNR, CDR2 FQNEAQ (reference sequence). The CDR3 extends over 15 amino acids.